Below are 28 T cell receptor beta chains sequenced from a single sample in a study of control samples from healthy donors and cancer patients. The repertoire was sequenced with immunoSEQ multiplex PCR; TCRdb's copy has only in-frame clones and lacks some. The sample has approximately 120,000 clones, 85% to 95% seen once. Sequenced: PBMCs. The receptors originated from an elderly man with head and neck cancer.

J is TRBJ1-2 and V is TRBV5-8; tentatively, D is TRBD1 (5 bases). Per germline, CDR1 SGHTS and CDR2 YDEGEE. This CDR3 has 14 residues. V was trimmed by 0 bases and J by 4 bases, leaving 10 bases between them. Here the CDR3 DNA reads TGTGCCAGCAGCTTGGACAGGAGGTTCTATGGCTACACCTTC. This translates into CASSLDRRFYGYTF.

The chain joins TRBV2 to TRBJ1-5; weak D call: TRBD1 (6 bases). This CDR3 contains 13 residues. Trimming took off 5 bases at V and 4 bases at J, with 9 bases between the two ends. Germline CDR1 and CDR2: SNHLY and FYNNEI. DNA of the CDR3: TGTGCCAGCAGTATAACAGGGAATCAGCCCCAGCATTTT. Amino acids: CASSITGNQPQHF.

The chain uses TRBV9 and TRBJ2-2; 8 bases are shared with TRBD2. V shed 0 bases and J 7 bases; nucleotides not matched to a gene: 5. Germline CDR1 reads SGDLS; CDR2 reads YYNGEE. The CDR3 contains 15 residues. The CDR3 sequence is CASSVAPTSGGELFF. As DNA, the CDR3 is TGTGCCAGCAGCGTAGCCCCTACTAGCGGCGGGGAGCTGTTTTTT.

The chain couples TRBV6-1 to TRBJ2-3; possibly TRBD2 for D (7 bases). The germline V gene has CDR1 MNHNS and CDR2 SASEGT. Trimming removed 1 base from V and 5 bases from J, with 22 bases in between. The CDR3 loop spans 18 amino acids. The CDR3 nucleotides are TGTGCCAGCAGTGAAGGCGGTGGGGGGGCTAGGAGGGGAGATACGCAGTATTTT. This encodes CASSEGGGGARRGDTQYF.

The chain carries TRBV5-7 and TRBJ1-5; tentatively, D is TRBD1 (5 bases). TRBV5-7 is an ORF for which the function is uncertain. The CDR3 spans 14 residues. V dropped 7 bases and J dropped 9 bases, with 20 bases sitting between them. The CDR3, as DNA: TGTGCCAGCCACGAGGGGAATGGTTTGGGGCCCCAGCATTTT. Its translation is CASHEGNGLGPQHF.

The chain recombines TRBV5-1 with TRBJ1-1, with TRBD1 identical over 8 bases. This CDR3 spans 15 amino acids. The trim removed 2 bases at V and 1 base at J, leaving 4 bases unmatched. CDR1 SGHRS and CDR2 YFSETQ come from the germline V gene. This chain's CDR3 is CASSLPGQANTEAFF. The CDR3 region has the DNA TGCGCCAGCAGCTTACCGGGACAGGCGAACACTGAAGCTTTCTTT.

The chain carries TRBV6-2 or TRBV6-3 and TRBJ1-5; D not certain. The CDR3 consists of 15 residues. Germline CDR1 MNHEY, CDR2 SVGEGT. Trimming removed 6 bases at V and 6 bases at J, with 18 bases between. Written as DNA, the CDR3 is TGTGCCAGCAGCCTACTCCGAGGGTTGGGTCAGCCCCAGCATTTT. Its protein product is CASSLLRGLGQPQHF.

This chain joins TRBV5-1 and TRBJ1-3; 8 nucleotides agree with TRBD1. The CDR3 loop spans 14 amino acids. In germline, CDR1 is SGHRS, CDR2 YFSETQ. V shed 4 bases, J shed 8 bases, and the junction held 8 bases outside the gene matches. The CDR3 reads CASSTGGQGDTIYF. As DNA, the CDR3 is TGCGCCAGCAGCACGGGCGGACAGGGTGACACCATATATTTT.

V gene TRBV5-1 combines with J gene TRBJ2-5; TRBD1 aligns across 8 bases. V gave up 5 bases and J gave up 0 bases; unmatched junction bases: 6. There are 15 residues in the CDR3. The germline gives CDR1 SGHRS, CDR2 YFSETQ. The CDR3 coding sequence is TGCGCCAGCAGTCCGACAGGGGCCTACCAAGAGACCCAGTACTTC. This encodes CASSPTGAYQETQYF. Based on the CDR3 plus reference TRBV5-1 and TRBJ2-5, the full variable domain is KAGVTQTPRYLIKTRGQQVTLSCSPISGHRSVSWYQQTPGQGLQFLFEYFSETQRNKGNFPGRFSGRQFSNSRSEMNVSTLELGDSALYLCASSPTGAYQETQYFGPGTRLLVL.

This clone appeared once. The CDR3 sequence is CASSLMTGSYGYTF. The CDR3 region has the DNA TGTGCCAGCAGCCTAATGACGGGAAGCTATGGCTACACCTTC. The chain employs TRBV6-2 or TRBV6-3 and TRBJ1-2; D unclear. The CDR3 has 14 amino acids. The germline V gene has CDR1 MNHEY and CDR2 SVGEGT. With 6 bases removed from V and 4 bases from J, the gap between germline ends came to 15 bases.

This sequence joins TRBV27 and TRBJ2-1; D may match TRBD1 or TRBD2 (5 bases each). Trimming cost V 6 bases and J 0 bases, with 15 bases left between them. This CDR3 is 16 amino acids long. From germline, CDR1 is MNHEY and CDR2 SMNVEV (reference sequence). CDR3 amino acids: CASRRSGTGSYNEQFF. The CDR3 nucleotides are TGTGCCAGCAGACGATCCGGGACGGGCTCCTACAATGAGCAGTTCTTC.

The CDR3 region has the DNA TGTGCCAGCTCAGATATAATCGACAGGGCGGGAACCTTC. It specifies CASSDIIDRAGTF. This sequence joins TRBV18 and TRBJ1-2, with TRBD1 matching over 7 bases. CDR3 length: 13 residues. V lost 5 bases and J lost 14; bases outside the gene matches: 14. CDR1 and CDR2 (germline): KGHSH, LQKENI.

The chain has TRBV7-9 and TRBJ1-1; 9 bases align to TRBD1. The germline V gene encodes CDR1 SEHNR and CDR2 FQNEAQ (reference sequence). V shed 1 base and J 10 bases; nucleotides not matched to a gene: 4. The CDR3 contains 13 residues. CDR3 bases: TGTGCCAGCAGCTTAGGGACAGGGGCGGGAGCTTTCTTT. It codes for CASSLGTGAGAFF.

The chain carries TRBV5-1 and TRBJ2-6; D is unclear. From germline, CDR1 is SGHRS and CDR2 YFSETQ. Trimming removed 3 bases at V and 9 bases at J, with 13 bases between. There are 14 residues in the CDR3. CDR3 sequence: CASSSTTVGNVLTF. In nucleotides, the CDR3 is TGCGCCAGCAGCTCCACAACCGTTGGCAACGTCCTGACTTTC.

This clone was found once. The V gene is TRBV5-1, the J gene TRBJ2-3, with 8 bases matching TRBD1. This CDR3 has 12 residues. Germline lookup yields CDR1 SGHRS and CDR2 YFSETQ. After removal of 4 bases from V and 10 bases from J, the junction contained 5 bases not matched to a gene. Here the CDR3 reads CASSHRGSAQYF. The CDR3 nucleotides read TGCGCCAGCAGCCACAGGGGGAGTGCGCAGTATTTT. The variable domain in full, with the rest retrieved from reference TRBV5-1 and TRBJ2-3, is KAGVTQTPRYLIKTRGQQVTLSCSPISGHRSVSWYQQTPGQGLQFLFEYFSETQRNKGNFPGRFSGRQFSNSRSEMNVSTLELGDSALYLCASSHRGSAQYFGPGTRLTVL.

The chain uses TRBV18 and TRBJ1-6; 8 bases agree with TRBD1. The CDR3 runs to 15 residues. In germline, CDR1 is KGHSH, CDR2 LQKENI. J lost 8 bases, V lost 4 bases, and 7 bases had no gene match. CDR3 amino acids: CASSRGTGGDSPLHF. The CDR3 DNA reads as TGTGCCAGCTCACGGGGGACAGGAGGAGATTCACCCCTCCACTTT.

V usage is TRBV9 and J usage is TRBJ1-6; 11 bases line up with TRBD1. With V trimmed by 3 bases and J by 8 bases, 4 bases remained unmatched. The CDR3 length is 15 residues. Germline V gene data show CDR1 as SGDLS and CDR2 as YYNGEE. In DNA, the CDR3 is TGTGCCAGCAGCGGCTGGGGACAGGGGGATTCACCCCTCCACTTT. As protein: CASSGWGQGDSPLHF.

The V and J genes are TRBV7-9 and TRBJ2-2; tentatively, D is TRBD1 (6 bases). The CDR3 is made up of 14 amino acids. V lost 1 base and J 5 bases, leaving 8 bases between the germline ends. The germline gives CDR1 SEHNR, CDR2 FQNEAQ (reference sequence). CDR3 DNA sequence: TGTGCCAGCAGCTTAGGACAGGCGACCGGGGAGCTGTTTTTT. Its translation is CASSLGQATGELFF.

The chain uses TRBV4-3 and TRBJ2-2, with D hard to call. The ends were cut back, 3 bases at V and 5 bases at J, with 4 bases in the middle. The CDR3 consists of 12 residues. The germline CDR1 and CDR2 sequences are LGHNA and YSLEER. The CDR3 is CASSQGTGELFF. The CDR3 coding sequence is TGCGCCAGCAGCCAGGGGACCGGGGAGCTGTTTTTT.

This clone has only one observation. The J gene is TRBJ2-6, the V gene TRBV27; D is possibly TRBD1 (6 bases). The CDR3 length is 16 residues. V was shortened by 5 bases and J by 2 bases, with 13 bases between the two germline ends. Germline CDR1 and CDR2: MNHEY and SMNVEV (reference sequence). The CDR3 region has the DNA TGTGCCAGCAGTCCGAACAGGGTGACTGGGGCCAACGTCCTGACTTTC. It encodes CASSPNRVTGANVLTF.

The V and J genes are TRBV7-9 and TRBJ1-3; 7 nucleotides line up with TRBD1. The germline gives CDR1 SEHNR, CDR2 FQNEAQ (reference sequence). The CDR3 loop spans 15 amino acids. V shed 5 bases and J 0 bases; nucleotides not matched to a gene: 4. The CDR3 region is CASSARTGSGNTIYF. In nucleotides, the CDR3 is TGTGCCAGCAGCGCCCGGACAGGCTCTGGAAACACCATATATTTT.

The chain couples TRBV11-2 to TRBJ2-7, with 7 bases aligning to TRBD1. CDR1 and CDR2 (germline): SGHAT, FQNNGV. The J segment lost 0 bases and the V segment lost 1 base, leaving 6 bases of the junction unmatched. This CDR3 region has 16 residues. The CDR3: CASSLVPGGNSYEQYF. CDR3 bases: TGTGCCAGCAGCTTAGTGCCAGGGGGAAACTCCTACGAGCAGTACTTC.

The rearrangement uses TRBV5-1 and TRBJ2-2, with D perhaps matching TRBD1 or TRBD2 (5 bases each). This CDR3 contains 16 residues. V lost 1 base and J 1 base, leaving 11 bases between the germline ends. The germline V gene encodes CDR1 SGHRS and CDR2 YFSETQ. This CDR3 is CASSLIGGMNTGELFF. The CDR3 DNA reads as TGCGCCAGCAGCTTGATTGGGGGAATGAACACCGGGGAGCTGTTTTTT.

This rearrangement joins TRBV4-1 to TRBJ2-7, with a tentative D call TRBD2 (5 bases). V lost 1 base, J lost 4 bases, and 20 bases lay in between. CDR3 length equals 17 residues. The germline CDR1 and CDR2 sequences are MGHRA and YSYEKL. The CDR3 protein is CASSQVHTPSSVYEQYF. DNA for the CDR3: TGCGCCAGCAGCCAAGTCCACACCCCTAGCTCAGTGTACGAGCAGTACTTC.

The chain is built from TRBV19 and TRBJ1-5; D is ambiguous. The V and J ends lost 9 bases and 10 bases respectively, with 19 bases between them. Germline V CDR1 and CDR2: LNHDA, SQIVND (reference sequence). This CDR3 is built from 13 residues. This CDR3 is CASHRAGRKPQHF. In nucleotides, the CDR3 is TGTGCCAGCCATCGGGCGGGAAGGAAACCCCAGCATTTT.

This chain connects TRBV5-1 to TRBJ1-2; the D gene is possibly TRBD1 (5 bases). This CDR3 contains 16 residues. Germline V CDR1 and CDR2: SGHRS, YFSETQ. The V gene lost 4 bases and the J gene lost 1 base, with 17 bases spanning the gap. The CDR3 protein is CASSPGAGGLNYGYTF. The CDR3 DNA reads TGCGCCAGCAGCCCGGGAGCTGGGGGTCTTAACTATGGCTACACCTTC.

The chain uses TRBV30 and TRBJ2-5; possible D gene TRBD1, 6 bases. Germline loops: CDR1 GTSNPN, CDR2 SVGIG (reference sequence). The CDR3 totals 15 residues. Between the trimmed V and J ends, which lost 2 bases and 5 bases, there was a span of 18 bases. CDR3 residues: CAWSRWAGELETQYF. CDR3 DNA: TGTGCCTGGAGTCGGTGGGCAGGGGAGCTGGAGACCCAGTACTTC.

For the CDR3, the DNA is TGTGCTAGTGGTTTGCCCCGACTAGCCCGGGGCGGGGAGCTGTTTTTT. It specifies CASGLPRLARGGELFF. The V call is TRBV12-5, the J call TRBJ2-2, with 7 bases aligning to TRBD2. Trimming took 2 bases from V and 7 from J; bases not matched to a gene: 10. CDR1 and CDR2 from the germline V gene are LGHNT and FRNRAP. This CDR3 has 16 amino acids.